Below, 32 T cell receptor beta chains from the same sample are listed, as sequenced in a study of blood T cell repertoires in COVID-19. Assay used: immunoSEQ multiplex PCR; TCRdb lists only in-frame clones, some missing. The data contain 190,000 or so clones, more than 70% of them seen just once; the ten biggest clones take up approximately 8.1%. Sequenced: PBMCs or T cells enriched from blood (not recorded which). The receptors stem from a woman younger than 35 who had recovered from COVID-19.

The V call is TRBV10-3, the J call TRBJ1-1; a weak D match, TRBD1 (5 bases). Germline CDR1 is ENHRY and CDR2 is SYGVKD. With 7 bases removed from V and 2 bases from J, the gap between germline ends came to 14 bases. The CDR3 runs 14 residues. CDR3 protein: CAINRGEGNTEAFF. CDR3 nucleotides: TGTGCCATCAACCGAGGGGAGGGAAACACTGAAGCTTTCTTT.

The chain couples TRBV4-1 to TRBJ1-4; possible D gene TRBD1, 6 bases. Trimming removed 3 bases from V and 2 bases from J, with 13 bases in between. Germline CDR1 and CDR2: MGHRA and YSYEKL. The CDR3 consists of 16 residues. This CDR3 reads CASSHVQGATNEKLFF. The DNA of the CDR3 is TGCGCCAGCAGCCACGTACAGGGCGCCACTAATGAAAAACTGTTTTTT.

This chain connects TRBV6-5 to TRBJ2-7, with D possibly TRBD2 on 7 matching bases. The V gene's germline CDR1 is MNHEY and CDR2 SVGAGI. The CDR3 length is 14 residues. Trimming took 6 bases from V and 3 from J, leaving 15 bases between them. CDR3 sequence reads: CASRDSGGGYEQYF. CDR3 coding DNA: TGTGCCAGCAGAGACTCGGGGGGCGGCTACGAGCAGTACTTC.

The chain joins TRBV2 to TRBJ2-3, with 8 bases fitting TRBD2. The germline V gene encodes CDR1 SNHLY and CDR2 FYNNEI. Losses at the gene ends were 8 bases for V and 1 base for J; bases not matched to a gene: 5. There are 14 residues in the CDR3. This CDR3 is CASGRGGRTDTQYF. In nucleotides, the CDR3 is TGTGCCAGCGGTCGCGGGGGGCGCACAGATACGCAGTATTTT.

The rearrangement links TRBV6-6 to TRBJ1-5; TRBD1 might be the D (5 bases). The V and J ends lost 5 bases and 0 bases respectively, with 20 bases between them. In germline, CDR1 is MNHNY, CDR2 SVGAGI (reference sequence). There are 18 residues in the CDR3. Here the CDR3 reads CASSQVGAGFYSNQPQHF. The CDR3 DNA is TGTGCCAGCAGTCAGGTAGGGGCAGGGTTCTATAGCAATCAGCCCCAGCATTTT.

The V gene is TRBV4-1, the J gene TRBJ2-5, with 11 bases identical to TRBD2. The trim removed 2 bases at V and 5 bases at J, leaving 7 bases unmatched. CDR1 is MGHRA and CDR2 is YSYEKL in the germline V gene. The CDR3 sequence is 16 residues long. This CDR3 is CASSQFSGGAGETQYF. The CDR3 nucleotides read TGCGCCAGCAGCCAATTTAGCGGGGGGGCCGGGGAGACCCAGTACTTC.

The chain combines TRBV10-3 with TRBJ1-5, with D tentatively TRBD1 (5 bases). The CDR3 loop spans 14 amino acids. The germline V gene encodes CDR1 ENHRY and CDR2 SYGVKD. Trimming pared 3 bases from V and 7 bases from J, leaving 13 bases between. The CDR3 sequence: CAISDRQGGQPQHF. DNA of the CDR3: TGTGCCATCAGTGATCGGCAGGGTGGCCAGCCCCAGCATTTT.

Points on this clone: Other nucleotide sequences from this sample produce the same CDR3. The rearrangement joins TRBV12-3 or TRBV12-4 to TRBJ1-2; D is unresolved. There are 13 residues in the CDR3. V lost 0 bases and J lost 2, with 4 bases in between. The CDR3 nucleotides read TGTGCCAGCAGTTTAGCACGGAACTATGGCTACACCTTC. The encoded protein is CASSLARNYGYTF.

The chain links TRBV30 to TRBJ2-2; no clear D gene. V was clipped by 2 bases and J by 2 bases, with 6 bases between them. The CDR3 consists of 13 residues. Germline lookup yields CDR1 GTSNPN and CDR2 SVGIG (reference sequence). This CDR3 reads CAWSTVNTGELFF. CDR3 in DNA: TGTGCCTGGAGTACAGTAAACACCGGGGAGCTGTTTTTT.

The chain recombines TRBV3-1 (or the pseudogene TRBV3-2) with TRBJ2-5; TRBD2 aligns across 11 bases. The CDR3 has 15 residues. The ends lost 5 bases at V and 1 base at J; junction bases unmatched: 3. CDR1 and CDR2 from the germline V gene are LGHDT and YNNKEL (reference sequence). The CDR3 DNA reads TGTGCCAGCAGCTCCACTAGCGGGGGCCAAGAGACCCAGTACTTC. It codes for CASSSTSGGQETQYF.

V usage is TRBV24-1 and J usage is TRBJ1-2; possibly TRBD1 for D (5 bases). From germline, CDR1 is KGHDR and CDR2 SFDVKD. V lost 4 bases to trimming and J lost 8 bases, with 28 bases between them. This CDR3 has 18 amino acids. The CDR3 loop is CATSESPTGGSVFRGYTF. DNA for the CDR3: TGTGCCACCAGTGAGTCCCCTACTGGGGGGTCGGTCTTTCGAGGCTACACCTTC.

The V and J genes are TRBV19 and TRBJ2-6, with a weak D call TRBD2 (5 bases). Germline CDR1 reads LNHDA; CDR2 reads SQIVND (reference sequence). The V end lost 7 bases, the J end lost 4 bases, and 20 bases lay between the germline ends. The CDR3 sequence is 17 residues long. The CDR3 loop reads CASTWRAPKAGANVLTF. For the CDR3, the DNA is TGTGCCAGTACCTGGCGGGCCCCGAAGGCAGGGGCCAACGTCCTGACTTTC.

The genes are TRBV6-5 and TRBJ1-3, with TRBD1 as a possible D gene (6 bases). This CDR3 comprises 15 residues. Germline lookup yields CDR1 MNHEY and CDR2 SVGAGI. V dropped 7 bases and J dropped 6 bases, with 19 bases sitting between them. CDR3 amino acids: CASMPTDRELNTIYF. CDR3 in DNA: TGTGCCAGCATGCCGACGGACAGAGAGTTAAACACCATATATTTT.

This clone was observed once. This chain connects TRBV27 to TRBJ2-2; weak D call: TRBD1 (6 bases). CDR1 and CDR2 from the germline V gene are MNHEY and SMNVEV (reference sequence). The CDR3 consists of 16 residues. Trimming removed 3 bases from V and 1 base from J, with 12 bases in between. The CDR3 DNA reads TGTGCCAGCAGTTTGGACAGCCGACTGAACACCGGGGAGCTGTTTTTT. Its protein is CASSLDSRLNTGELFF.

The chain joins TRBV6-6 to TRBJ1-5, with D unresolved. The CDR3 covers 12 residues. Germline values: CDR1 MNHNY, CDR2 SVGAGI (reference sequence). Between the trimmed V and J ends, which lost 7 bases and 5 bases, there was a span of 9 bases. The CDR3 here is CASKMADQPQHF. For the CDR3, the DNA is TGTGCCAGCAAAATGGCCGATCAGCCCCAGCATTTT.

The chain employs TRBV20-1 and TRBJ1-2; weak D call: TRBD1 (5 bases). The V gene's germline CDR1 is DFQATT and CDR2 SNEGSKA (reference sequence). The germline V and J ends were trimmed by 3 bases and 7 bases, with 15 bases remaining between them. The CDR3 covers 13 residues. The DNA for the CDR3 is TGCAGTGCTAGTCAGGGCAGCGTCGCTGGCTACACCTTC. It yields the protein CSASQGSVAGYTF.

Only one count was recorded for this clone. The V call is TRBV3-1 (or the pseudogene TRBV3-2), the J call TRBJ2-7, with no clear D. V shed 3 bases and J shed 0 bases, with 3 bases lying between them. The CDR3 length is 12 residues. CDR1 LGHDT and CDR2 YNNKEL come from the germline V gene (reference sequence). The CDR3 is CASSQYSYEQYF. Here the CDR3 DNA reads TGTGCCAGCAGCCAGTACTCCTACGAGCAGTACTTC.

This clone was seen just once. The rearrangement links TRBV6-2 or TRBV6-3 to TRBJ1-5; 7 bases align to TRBD1. The germline V gene encodes CDR1 MNHEY and CDR2 SVGEGT. The CDR3 runs to 16 residues. V dropped 2 bases and J dropped 7; count of bases not matched to a gene: 11. The CDR3 DNA reads TGTGCCAGCAGTTACCCGGGACAGTCCCACGGGCAGCCCCAGCATTTT. The encoded protein is CASSYPGQSHGQPQHF.

The genes are TRBV15 and TRBJ2-7; D is perhaps TRBD2 (5 bases). Germline CDR1 is LNHNV and CDR2 is YYDKDF (reference sequence). Trimming shortened V by 1 base and J by 6 bases, and 22 bases separated the two germline ends. The CDR3 runs to 17 residues. CDR3 bases: TGTGCCACCAGCAGAGCCGACGGGCCGGTGAGGGAAGGCGAGCAGTACTTC. Translating it yields CATSRADGPVREGEQYF.

The chain couples TRBV5-1 to TRBJ1-1; no definite D call. The CDR3 contains 16 residues. Per the germline V gene, CDR1 is SGHRS and CDR2 is YFSETQ. The germline V and J ends were trimmed by 0 bases and 4 bases, with 16 bases remaining between them. The CDR3 DNA reads as TGCGCCAGCAGCTTGGGACGTGAGAAGAGGAGCACTGAAGCTTTCTTT. Protein sequence: CASSLGREKRSTEAFF. The full variable domain, its missing parts supplied by reference TRBV5-1 and TRBJ1-1, is KAGVTQTPRYLIKTRGQQVTLSCSPISGHRSVSWYQQTPGQGLQFLFEYFSETQRNKGNFPGRFSGRQFSNSRSEMNVSTLELGDSALYLCASSLGREKRSTEAFFGQGTRLTVV.

Details on this clone: One end of the junction varies from germline; a read error may be responsible. This specimen includes other DNA sequences encoding the same CDR3. The CDR3 is CATSRGGQAAGELFF. DNA of the CDR3: TGTGCCACTAGCAGAGGGGGGCAGGCAGCCGGGGAGCTGTTTTTT. V usage is TRBV15 and J usage is TRBJ2-2; either TRBD1 or TRBD2 may supply D (6 bases each). The CDR3 is 15 amino acids. CDR1 and CDR2 (germline): LNHNV, YYDKDF (reference sequence).

J is TRBJ1-1 and V is TRBV6-5; 10 bases are a match to TRBD1. V shed 3 bases and J 6 bases; nucleotides not matched to a gene: 7. The CDR3 is 15 amino acids. The V gene's germline CDR1 is MNHEY and CDR2 SVGAGI. CDR3 in DNA: TGTGCCAGCAGTTATTCGGGACAGGGGCTTCCTGAAGCTTTCTTT. It translates to CASSYSGQGLPEAFF.

V usage is TRBV2 and J usage is TRBJ1-3; D may be TRBD1 (5 bases). Per the germline V gene, CDR1 is SNHLY and CDR2 is FYNNEI. The germline V and J ends were trimmed by 4 bases and 4 bases, with 11 bases remaining between them. The length of the CDR3 is 14 residues. The CDR3 nucleotides are TGTGCCAGCAGTGCAGGGAGGACCGGAAACACCATATATTTT. Its protein is CASSAGRTGNTIYF. Full variable domain (outside the CDR3, taken from reference TRBV2 and TRBJ1-3): EPEVTQTPSHQVTQMGQEVILRCVPISNHLYFYWYRQILGQKVEFLVSFYNNEISEKSEIFDDQFSVERPDGSNFTLKIRSTKLEDSAMYFCASSAGRTGNTIYFGEGSWLTVV.

The chain is built from TRBV27 and TRBJ2-1, with 10 bases matching TRBD1. V shed 6 bases and J 1 base; nucleotides not matched to a gene: 6. The germline V gene has CDR1 MNHEY and CDR2 SMNVEV (reference sequence). The length of the CDR3 is 16 residues. The CDR3 DNA reads TGTGCCAGCAGCCCCCGGGACAGGGGTTCCTACAATGAGCAGTTCTTC. Protein sequence: CASSPRDRGSYNEQFF.

The rearrangement joins TRBV5-1 to TRBJ2-2, with 8 bases identical to TRBD1. The CDR3 sequence is 15 residues long. V shed 4 bases and J 6 bases; nucleotides not matched to a gene: 8. The germline gives CDR1 SGHRS, CDR2 YFSETQ. This chain's CDR3 is CASSAGQEGPGELFF. CDR3 DNA: TGCGCCAGCAGCGCGGGACAGGAGGGTCCCGGGGAGCTGTTTTTT. The whole variable domain, remainder taken from reference TRBV5-1 and TRBJ2-2, is KAGVTQTPRYLIKTRGQQVTLSCSPISGHRSVSWYQQTPGQGLQFLFEYFSETQRNKGNFPGRFSGRQFSNSRSEMNVSTLELGDSALYLCASSAGQEGPGELFFGEGSRLTVL.

The chain carries TRBV10-2 and TRBJ1-2, with TRBD1 identical over 7 bases. Germline trimming cut 6 bases from V and 0 bases from J; bases unmatched to any gene: 10. Germline loops: CDR1 WSHSY, CDR2 SAAADI. CDR3 length: 16 residues. DNA of the CDR3: TGCGCCAGCAGAGGGGGCGTCGTGGAAGCTAACTATGGCTACACCTTC. Amino acid sequence: CASRGGVVEANYGYTF.

V usage is TRBV10-3 and J usage is TRBJ2-7, with 7 bases fitting TRBD1. CDR1 is ENHRY, CDR2 SYGVKD, per germline. Trimming cost V 10 bases and J 5 bases; bases outside gene matches: 8. This CDR3 has 12 amino acids. This chain's CDR3 is CATLQGRDEQYF. As DNA, the CDR3 is TGTGCCACCCTACAGGGGCGGGACGAGCAGTACTTC.

The chain is built from TRBV5-1 and TRBJ2-1; 8 nucleotides align to TRBD1. The CDR3 consists of 14 residues. Trimming cost V 4 bases and J 8 bases; bases outside gene matches: 8. Germline lookup yields CDR1 SGHRS and CDR2 YFSETQ. CDR3 bases: TGCGCCAGCAGCCGCGGACAGGGCACCCATGAGCAGTTCTTC. Residues: CASSRGQGTHEQFF.

The chain recombines TRBV2 with TRBJ1-6; maybe TRBD1 (5 bases). V was trimmed by 1 base and J by 7 bases, leaving 11 bases between them. Per germline, CDR1 SNHLY and CDR2 FYNNEI. This CDR3 comprises 15 residues. Here the CDR3 DNA reads TGTGCCAGCAGTGAAGTTGGGGGGACCAATTCACCCCTCCACTTT. Its translation: CASSEVGGTNSPLHF.

The chain has TRBV7-2 and TRBJ1-1; TRBD1 matches at 7 bases. V shed 5 bases and J 11 bases; nucleotides not matched to a gene: 8. The germline CDR1 and CDR2 sequences are SGHTA and FQGNSA. This CDR3 has 12 residues. CDR3 sequence: CASSEFQGVAFF. DNA for the CDR3: TGTGCCAGCAGCGAGTTCCAGGGGGTCGCTTTCTTT.

The table lists this clone with a count of one. The chain links TRBV21-1 to TRBJ2-7; the D segment call TRBD1 is taken from the table without a DNA check. TRBV21-1 is an annotated pseudogene. This CDR3 is 15 amino acids long. The chain's CDR3 is CASNGDRALNHEQYF. As DNA, the CDR3 is TGTGCCAGCAACGGTGACAGGGCCCTAAACCACGAGCAGTACTTC.

The chain employs TRBV9 and TRBJ2-1, with 12 positions matching TRBD2. Germline-derived CDR1 and CDR2 are SGDLS and YYNGEE. This CDR3 is built from 17 residues. After removal of 0 bases from V and 7 bases from J, the junction contained 8 bases not matched to a gene. CDR3 sequence reads: CASSVGSLAGGLNEQFF. The CDR3 region has the DNA TGTGCCAGCAGCGTAGGCTCGCTAGCGGGGGGGTTAAATGAGCAGTTCTTC.